A selection of T cell receptor beta chains follows, all from one sample in a study of early T cells in non-severe SARS-CoV-2 infection. TCRdb used MiXCR to reprocess the 5' RACE reads, holding one entry per CDR3 protein. Of about 66,000 distinct CDR3 sequences detected, approximately 9% appear once; the ten largest clones hold roughly 3.2%. The source material was whole blood. These receptors were collected from an adult who was a healthcare worker with PCR-confirmed SARS-CoV-2 infection or an uninfected control (not recorded which). Each CDR3 is given with its conserved first and last residue. D genes are given only for firm matches. Size values are once, few and many counts, or a class for expanded clones, and some rows have none.

d_call j_call v_call clone_size cdr3_nt cdr3_aa
. TRBJ2-3 TRBV6-5 many TGTGCCAGCAGTTACAAACAGATGACAGATACGCAGTATTTT CASSYKQMTDTQYF
. TRBJ2-2 TRBV7-2 . TGTGCCAGCAGCTTAGTTAGCACCGGGGAGCTGTTTTTT CASSLVSTGELFF
. TRBJ2-7 TRBV29-1 few TGCAGCGTCATCCGGGGGTCCTACGAGCAGTACTTC CSVIRGSYEQYF
. TRBJ2-3 TRBV20-1 . TGCAGTAGGCGGGGTGGTATAGATACGCAGTATTTT CSRRGGIDTQYF
. TRBJ1-1 TRBV6-2/TRBV6-3 many TGTGCCAGCAGTCAGGACATACCCAACACTGAAGCTTTCTTT CASSQDIPNTEAFF
TRBD2 TRBJ2-2 TRBV4-2 few TGTGCCAGCAGCCAAGTGCGTAGCGGGAGAGCGAACACCGGGGAGCTGTTTTTT CASSQVRSGRANTGELFF
TRBD2 TRBJ2-7 TRBV3-1 few TGTGCCAGCAGCCAGCTTAGCGGGAGCTCCTACGAGCAGTACTTC CASSQLSGSSYEQYF
. TRBJ2-2 TRBV12-3/TRBV12-4 many TGTGCCAGCAGCCCTGGTTCCGGGGAGCTGTTTTTT CASSPGSGELFF
TRBD1 TRBJ2-7 TRBV27 few TGTGCCAGCAGTCTGCACACAGGGGGAGAGCAGTACTTC CASSLHTGGEQYF
TRBD2 TRBJ2-3 TRBV30 few TGTGCCTGGAGGGTTCGGCTACTAGCGGGAGCAACAGATACGCAGTATTTT CAWRVRLLAGATDTQYF
TRBD2 TRBJ2-2 TRBV20-1 few TGCAGTGCTAGAGAGAGCCCCTGGGCTAATAATACTAGCGGGAGGGATTCGAACACCGGGGAGCTGTTTTTT CSARESPWANNTSGRDSNTGELFF
. TRBJ2-2 TRBV20-1 many TGCAGTGCTAGAGCACAGGGGAGGGACACCGGGGAGCTGTTTTTT CSARAQGRDTGELFF
. TRBJ2-3 TRBV27 . TGTGCCAGCAGTCCGACGGTTAGCACAGATACGCAGTATTTT CASSPTVSTDTQYF
TRBD1 TRBJ2-1 TRBV24-1 many TGTGCCACCAGTGGTGGACAGGGGACCTACAATGAGCAGTTCTTC CATSGGQGTYNEQFF
. TRBJ2-5 TRBV7-8 many TGTGCCAGCGGAGTAAGGGGTATAAGGACCCAGTACTTC CASGVRGIRTQYF
. TRBJ2-7 TRBV4-1 few TGCGCCAGCAGCCCCGGGGGTGGCTACGAGCAGTACTTC CASSPGGGYEQYF
. TRBJ1-2 TRBV19 . TGTGCCAGTAGTATAGATCGGGCGACGCTTGGCTACACCTTC CASSIDRATLGYTF
. TRBJ2-7 TRBV6-6 . TGTGCCAGCAGTTCCCCCGGCGGGACCGAGCAGTACTTC CASSSPGGTEQYF
. TRBJ2-1 TRBV7-6 . TGTGCCAGCAGCTTAAGTCGTGGGGGTTACAATGAGCAGTTCTTC CASSLSRGGYNEQFF
. TRBJ2-7 TRBV29-1 . TGCAGCGTTGCCGAATACTACGAGCAGTACTTC CSVAEYYEQYF
. TRBJ2-3 TRBV29-1 few TGCAGCGTTGAACCTAGCACAGATACGCAGTATTTT CSVEPSTDTQYF
. TRBJ2-3 TRBV20-1 many TGCAGTGCTAAAAAAGCGGGTTCAAGCACAGATACGCAGTATTTT CSAKKAGSSTDTQYF
TRBD2 TRBJ2-1 TRBV19 once TGTGCCAGTAGTGTTCGACTAGCGGAGCGGTTGCAGTTCTTC CASSVRLAERLQFF
. TRBJ2-1 TRBV5-6 few TGTGCCAGCAGCGGGGCCAGGGTATCCAATGAGCAGTTCTTC CASSGARVSNEQFF
. TRBJ2-3 TRBV7-9 once TGTGCCAGCAGCAGGGGATCCCAGATTGCTAGCACAGATACGCAGTATTTT CASSRGSQIASTDTQYF
. TRBJ2-7 TRBV4-2 few TGTGCCTCACTTAGCAGCTCCTACGAGCAGTACTTC CASLSSSYEQYF
TRBD2 TRBJ2-3 TRBV19 . TGTGCCAGTAAGGCTAGCGGGAATCGGGATACGCAGTATTTT CASKASGNRDTQYF
. TRBJ2-1 TRBV11-3 many TGTGCCAGCAGCTTAGAAGACGGCCCCGCCAATGAGCAGTTCTTC CASSLEDGPANEQFF